The 3 T cell receptor beta chains below were found in one sample sequenced in a study of blood T cell repertoires in COVID-19. Profiling relied on immunoSEQ multiplex PCR, and the TCRdb table lists in-frame clones only, not all of them. The sample carries some 100,000 clones, 80% to 90% recorded once. The sequencing sample was made of PBMCs or T cells enriched from blood (not recorded which). These receptors were taken from a woman in her forties or fifties who had recovered from COVID-19.

This chain links TRBV3-1 (or the pseudogene TRBV3-2) with TRBJ2-2; the D is unclear. Germline assignment: CDR1 LGHDT and CDR2 YNNKEL (reference sequence). Trimming removed 4 bases from V and 5 bases from J, with 11 bases in between. The CDR3 is 14 amino acids. CDR3 loop: CASSRLDKTGELFF. The DNA of the CDR3 is TGTGCCAGCAGCCGCCTAGATAAGACCGGGGAGCTGTTTTTT.

The rearrangement joins TRBV5-1 to TRBJ2-5; D not certain. The germline gives CDR1 SGHRS, CDR2 YFSETQ. The CDR3 has 14 amino acids. Trimming removed 3 bases from V and 2 bases from J, with 11 bases in between. The CDR3 spells CASSSRSIQETQYF. The CDR3 bases are TGCGCCAGCAGCTCTAGGAGTATTCAAGAGACCCAGTACTTC.

As for this clone: Mismatch with germline at one junction end may stem from a read error. The same CDR3 can be traced to other DNA sequences in this sample. The CDR3 DNA follows: TGTGCCAGCAGCGCCCGGGACAGGCCCTATAATGAGCAGTTCTTC. It codes for CASSARDRPYNEQFF. This chain joins TRBV9 and TRBJ2-1, with 8 bases matching TRBD1. Germline CDR1 and CDR2: SGDLS and YYNGEE. CDR3 length equals 15 residues.